The clone carrying this T cell receptor beta chain was seen repeatedly, ten times or more. Its antigen is unidentified. In making TCR cDNA, 5'RACE template switching added a universal primer site and UMIs to it. One entry per CDR3 protein results from TCRdb running MiXCR on the 5' RACE reads. The sample carries 400,000 or so distinct CDR3 sequences, 6% to 8% recorded once. These data come from a study of T cells after yellow fever vaccination. Study-wide background: Preparation of the low-cell-number fractions used SMART-Seq v4 Ultra Low Input.

CDR3 length equals 14 residues. V trimming: 5 bases; J trimming: 3 bases; junction bases outside the gene matches: 6. General study findings and limits: Weaker, the secondary response had a peak occurring faster, on day 5 versus 15.

This receptor was identified in a man under 40 who received the YFV17D yellow fever vaccine. The material sequenced was PBMCs, taken 5 days after the yellow fever booster vaccination. J is TRBJ2-5 and V is TRBV12-3 or TRBV12-4, with 7 bases that match TRBD1. CDR3 protein: CASSLRTGKETQYF. The CDR3, as DNA: TGTGCCAGCAGTCTACGGACAGGAAAAGAGACCCAGTACTTC.